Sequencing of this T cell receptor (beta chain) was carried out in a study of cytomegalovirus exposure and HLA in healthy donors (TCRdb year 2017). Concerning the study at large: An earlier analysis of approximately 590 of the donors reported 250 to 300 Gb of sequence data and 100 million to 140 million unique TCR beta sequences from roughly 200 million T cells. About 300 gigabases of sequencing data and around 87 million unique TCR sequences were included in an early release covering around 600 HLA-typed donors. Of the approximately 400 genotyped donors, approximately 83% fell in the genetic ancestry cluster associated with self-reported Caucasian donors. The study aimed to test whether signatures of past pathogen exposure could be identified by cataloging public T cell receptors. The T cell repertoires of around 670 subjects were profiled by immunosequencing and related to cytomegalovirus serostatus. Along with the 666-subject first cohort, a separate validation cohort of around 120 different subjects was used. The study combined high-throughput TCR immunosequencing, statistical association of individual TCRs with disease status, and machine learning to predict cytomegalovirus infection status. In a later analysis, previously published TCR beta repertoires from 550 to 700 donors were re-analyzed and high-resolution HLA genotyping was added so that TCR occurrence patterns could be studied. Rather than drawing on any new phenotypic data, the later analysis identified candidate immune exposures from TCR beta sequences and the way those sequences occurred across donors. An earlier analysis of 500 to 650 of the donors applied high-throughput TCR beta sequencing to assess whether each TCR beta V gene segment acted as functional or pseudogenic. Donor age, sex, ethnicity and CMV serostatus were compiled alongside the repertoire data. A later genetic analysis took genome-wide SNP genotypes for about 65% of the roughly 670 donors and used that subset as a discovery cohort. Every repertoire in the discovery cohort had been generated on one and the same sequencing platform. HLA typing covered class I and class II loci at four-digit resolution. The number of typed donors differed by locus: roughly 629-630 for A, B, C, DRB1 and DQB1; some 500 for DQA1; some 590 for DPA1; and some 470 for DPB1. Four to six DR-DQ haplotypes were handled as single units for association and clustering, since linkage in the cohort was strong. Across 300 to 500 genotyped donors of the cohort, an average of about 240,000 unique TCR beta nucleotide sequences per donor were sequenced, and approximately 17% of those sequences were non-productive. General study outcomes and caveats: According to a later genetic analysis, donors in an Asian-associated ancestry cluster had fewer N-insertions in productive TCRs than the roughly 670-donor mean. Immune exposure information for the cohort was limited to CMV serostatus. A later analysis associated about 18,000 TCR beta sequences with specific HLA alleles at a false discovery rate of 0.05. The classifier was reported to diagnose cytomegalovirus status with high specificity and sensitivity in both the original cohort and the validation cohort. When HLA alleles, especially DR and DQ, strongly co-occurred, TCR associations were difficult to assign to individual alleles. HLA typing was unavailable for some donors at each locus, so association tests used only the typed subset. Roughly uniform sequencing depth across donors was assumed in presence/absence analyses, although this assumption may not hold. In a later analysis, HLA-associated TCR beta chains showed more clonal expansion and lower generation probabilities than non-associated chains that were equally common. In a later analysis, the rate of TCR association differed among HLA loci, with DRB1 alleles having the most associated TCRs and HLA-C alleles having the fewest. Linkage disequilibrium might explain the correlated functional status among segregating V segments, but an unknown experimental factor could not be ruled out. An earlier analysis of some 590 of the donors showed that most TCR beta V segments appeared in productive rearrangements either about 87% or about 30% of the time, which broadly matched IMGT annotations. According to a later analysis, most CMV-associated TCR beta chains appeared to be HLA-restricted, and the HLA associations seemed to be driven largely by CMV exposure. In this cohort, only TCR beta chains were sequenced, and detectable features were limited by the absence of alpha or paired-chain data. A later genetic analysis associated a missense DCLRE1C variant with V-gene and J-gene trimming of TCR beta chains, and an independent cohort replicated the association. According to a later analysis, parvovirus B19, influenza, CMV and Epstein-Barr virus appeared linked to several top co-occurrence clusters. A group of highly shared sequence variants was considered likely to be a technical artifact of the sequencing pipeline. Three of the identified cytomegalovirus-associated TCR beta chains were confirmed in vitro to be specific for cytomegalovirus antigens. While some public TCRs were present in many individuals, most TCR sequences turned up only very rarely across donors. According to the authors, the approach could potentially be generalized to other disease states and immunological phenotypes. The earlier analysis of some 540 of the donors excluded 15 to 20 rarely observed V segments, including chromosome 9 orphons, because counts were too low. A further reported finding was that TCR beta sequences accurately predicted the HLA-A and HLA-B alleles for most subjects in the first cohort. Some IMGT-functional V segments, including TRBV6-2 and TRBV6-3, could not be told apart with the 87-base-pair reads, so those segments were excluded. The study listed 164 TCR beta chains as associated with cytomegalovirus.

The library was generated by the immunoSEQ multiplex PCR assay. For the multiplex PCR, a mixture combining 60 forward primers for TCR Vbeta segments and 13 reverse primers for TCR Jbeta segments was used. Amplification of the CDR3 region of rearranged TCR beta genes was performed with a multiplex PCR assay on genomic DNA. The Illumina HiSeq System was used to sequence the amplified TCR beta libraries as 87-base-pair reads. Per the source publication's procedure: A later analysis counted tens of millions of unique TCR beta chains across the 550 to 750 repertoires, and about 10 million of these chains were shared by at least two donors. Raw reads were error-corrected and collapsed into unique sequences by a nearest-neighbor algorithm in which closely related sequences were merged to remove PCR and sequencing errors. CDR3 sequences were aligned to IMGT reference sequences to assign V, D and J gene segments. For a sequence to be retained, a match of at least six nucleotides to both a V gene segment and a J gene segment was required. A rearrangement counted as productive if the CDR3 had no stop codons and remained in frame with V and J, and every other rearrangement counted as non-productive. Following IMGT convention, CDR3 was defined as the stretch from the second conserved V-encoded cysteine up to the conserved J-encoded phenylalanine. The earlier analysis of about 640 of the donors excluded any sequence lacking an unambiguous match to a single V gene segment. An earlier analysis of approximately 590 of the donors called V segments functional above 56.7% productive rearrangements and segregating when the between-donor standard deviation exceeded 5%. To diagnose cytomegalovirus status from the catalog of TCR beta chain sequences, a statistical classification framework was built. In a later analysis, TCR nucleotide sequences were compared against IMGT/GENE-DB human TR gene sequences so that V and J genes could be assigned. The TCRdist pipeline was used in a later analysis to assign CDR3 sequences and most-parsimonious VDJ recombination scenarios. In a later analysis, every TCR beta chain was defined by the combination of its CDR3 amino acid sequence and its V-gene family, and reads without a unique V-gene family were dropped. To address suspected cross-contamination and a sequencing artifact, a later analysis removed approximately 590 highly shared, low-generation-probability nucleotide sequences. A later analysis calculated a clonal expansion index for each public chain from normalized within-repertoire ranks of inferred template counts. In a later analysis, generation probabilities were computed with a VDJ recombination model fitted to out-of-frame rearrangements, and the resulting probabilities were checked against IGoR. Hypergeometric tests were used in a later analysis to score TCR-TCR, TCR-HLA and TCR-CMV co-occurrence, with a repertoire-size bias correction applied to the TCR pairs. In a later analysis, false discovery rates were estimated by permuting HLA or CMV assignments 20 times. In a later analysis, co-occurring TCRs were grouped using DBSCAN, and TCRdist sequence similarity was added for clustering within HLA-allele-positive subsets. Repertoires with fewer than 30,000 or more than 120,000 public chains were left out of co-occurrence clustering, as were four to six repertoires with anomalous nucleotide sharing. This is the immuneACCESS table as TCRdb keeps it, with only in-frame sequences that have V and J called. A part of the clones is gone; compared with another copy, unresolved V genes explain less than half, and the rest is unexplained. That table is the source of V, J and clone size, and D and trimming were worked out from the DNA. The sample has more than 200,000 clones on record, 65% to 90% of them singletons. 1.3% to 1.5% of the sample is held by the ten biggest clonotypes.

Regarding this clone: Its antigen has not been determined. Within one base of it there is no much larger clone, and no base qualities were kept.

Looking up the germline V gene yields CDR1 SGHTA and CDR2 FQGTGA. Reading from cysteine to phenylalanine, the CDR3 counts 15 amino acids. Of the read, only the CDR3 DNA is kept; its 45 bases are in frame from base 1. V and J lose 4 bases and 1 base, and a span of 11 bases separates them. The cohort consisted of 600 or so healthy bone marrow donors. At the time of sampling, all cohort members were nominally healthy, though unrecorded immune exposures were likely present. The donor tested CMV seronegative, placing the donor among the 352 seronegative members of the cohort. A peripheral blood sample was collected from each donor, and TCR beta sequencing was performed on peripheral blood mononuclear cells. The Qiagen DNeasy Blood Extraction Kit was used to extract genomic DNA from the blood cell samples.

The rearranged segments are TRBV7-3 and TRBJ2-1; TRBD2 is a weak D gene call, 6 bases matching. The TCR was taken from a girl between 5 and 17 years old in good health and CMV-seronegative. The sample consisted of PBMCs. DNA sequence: TGTGCCAGCAGCTCGGAGGGCCGGTCCTACAATGAGCAGTTCTTC. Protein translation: CASSSEGRSYNEQFF.